The 31 T cell receptor beta chains in this list originate from one sample, sequenced in a study of T cells in Graves' hyperthyroidism and ophthalmopathy. Authors of the study amplified TCR beta CDR3 regions from RNA transcripts. The TCR CDR3 was amplified in a first-round RT-PCR using the HTBI primer set. TCRdb re-called the multiplex PCR reads through MiXCR, storing one row per CDR3 protein. The table shows under 400,000 distinct CDR3 sequences, with about 12% occurring only once. Sequencing input: blood. These TCRs come from a woman under 30 with Graves' hyperthyroidism.

This clonotype was recorded many times. The rearrangement joins TRBV5-1 to TRBJ2-1, with D uncertain. The CDR3 is 15 amino acids. Germline CDR1 SGHRS, CDR2 YFSETQ. Trimming pared 5 bases from V and 0 bases from J, leaving 12 bases between. The CDR3 DNA reads TGCGCCAGCAGGTCCGACGTAACCTCCTACAATGAGCAGTTCTTC. Translating gives CASRSDVTSYNEQFF.

This rearrangement joins TRBV10-3 to TRBJ2-3; 8 bases match TRBD2. CDR3 length: 16 amino acids. Per the germline V gene, CDR1 is ENHRY and CDR2 is SYGVKD. After removal of 2 bases from V and 2 bases from J, the junction contained 6 bases not matched to a gene. The CDR3 DNA sequence: TGTGCCATCAGTGAGGGAAAAGCGGGGGTCACAGATACGCAGTATTTT. Protein product: CAISEGKAGVTDTQYF.

This clonotype was counted only a few times. This sequence joins TRBV19 and TRBJ2-1, with 8 nucleotides matching TRBD1. This CDR3 has 14 amino acids. The ends lost 6 bases at V and 2 bases at J; junction bases unmatched: 3. Germline assignment: CDR1 LNHDA and CDR2 SQIVND (reference sequence). CDR3 loop: CASRSTGAYNEQFF. The CDR3 DNA sequence: TGTGCCAGTAGATCGACAGGGGCCTACAATGAGCAGTTCTTC.

J is TRBJ2-7 and V is TRBV20-1; 10 positions agree with TRBD2. J gave up 2 bases and V 5 bases, and 9 bases lay outside the gene matches. The V gene's germline CDR1 is DFQATT and CDR2 SNEGSKA (reference sequence). The CDR3 runs 15 residues. CDR3: CSAVRGLAGAYEQYF. Written as DNA, the CDR3 is TGCAGTGCTGTCAGAGGGCTAGCGGGAGCCTACGAGCAGTACTTC.

This clonotype was observed at least ten times. The V call is TRBV9, the J call TRBJ1-1; 7 nucleotides align to TRBD1. CDR1 is SGDLS, CDR2 YYNGEE, per germline. This CDR3 is 14 amino acids long. V lost 0 bases and J lost 3; bases outside the gene matches: 2. CDR3 in DNA: TGTGCCAGCAGCGTAGGAGACAGGGACACTGAAGCTTTCTTT. As protein: CASSVGDRDTEAFF.

This clonotype has just a few counts. The V call is TRBV5-6, the J call TRBJ1-2; D is undetermined. The CDR3 contains 12 residues. The V gene lost 0 bases and the J gene lost 8 bases, with 8 bases spanning the gap. Germline-derived CDR1 and CDR2 are SGHDT and YYEEEE. In DNA form, the CDR3 reads TGTGCCAGCAGCTTGGAGGCGGTCGGCTACACCTTC. The encoded protein is CASSLEAVGYTF. The variable domain in full, completed from reference TRBV5-6 and TRBJ1-2, reads DAGVTQSPTHLIKTRGQQVTLRCSPKSGHDTVSWYQQALGQGPQFIFQYYEEEERQRGNFPDRFSGHQFPNYSSELNVNALLLGDSALYLCASSLEAVGYTFGSGTRLTVV.

The CDR3 bases are TGTGCCAGCAGTTTACGGTGGAGGGGAGGGTTCAATCAGCCCCAGCATTTT. It translates to CASSLRWRGGFNQPQHF. The rearrangement uses TRBV27 and TRBJ1-5, with a tentative D call TRBD1 (5 bases). V was pared by 2 bases and J by 3 bases, with 17 bases between. CDR3 length: 17 residues. Germline loops: CDR1 MNHEY, CDR2 SMNVEV (reference sequence).

Ten or more counts support this clonotype. The chain uses TRBV7-2 and TRBJ1-5, with D unclear. The germline V gene has CDR1 SGHTA and CDR2 FQGNSA. This CDR3 spans 13 amino acids. V lost 4 bases and J 5 bases, leaving 9 bases between the germline ends. CDR3 amino acids: CASSSMEDQPQHF. CDR3 sequence (DNA): TGTGCCAGCAGCTCTATGGAAGATCAGCCCCAGCATTTT.

This clonotype has only a few counts. The V gene is TRBV9, the J gene TRBJ2-5; TRBD2 might be the D (5 bases). V lost 4 bases, J lost 1 base, and 8 bases lay in between. The CDR3 contains 13 residues. The germline gives CDR1 SGDLS, CDR2 YYNGEE. CDR3 bases: TGTGCCAGCAGCAGGGAGTCCCAAGAGACCCAGTACTTC. It specifies CASSRESQETQYF.

The table lists this clonotype with many counts. The chain joins TRBV20-1 to TRBJ1-1; D might be TRBD1 (6 bases). This CDR3 has 15 residues. Germline V gives CDR1 DFQATT, CDR2 SNEGSKA (reference sequence). With 0 bases removed from V and 4 bases from J, the gap between germline ends came to 15 bases. DNA of the CDR3: TGCAGTGCTAGAGATCGAACAGGGTGGGGCACTGAAGCTTTCTTT. Translated, it gives CSARDRTGWGTEAFF.

This clonotype was counted a few times. This chain uses TRBV2 with TRBJ2-4; D not resolved. Germline V lookup: CDR1 SNHLY, CDR2 FYNNEI. The CDR3 has 11 residues. V gave up 3 bases and J gave up 12 bases, with 9 bases separating them. In DNA, the CDR3 is TGTGCCAGCAGTGAGGAAGGCAGTCAGTACTTC. It is translated as CASSEEGSQYF.

This sequence joins TRBV4-2 and TRBJ1-4; 8 bases fit TRBD1. CDR3 length: 15 residues. CDR1 is LGHNA, CDR2 YNFKEQ, per germline. V was clipped by 4 bases and J by 7 bases; unmatched bases: 8. CDR3 amino acids: CASSRWTGRGEKLFF. CDR3 bases: TGTGCCAGCAGCCGATGGACAGGGAGGGGTGAAAAACTGTTTTTT.

The chain combines TRBV14 with TRBJ1-2; D may be TRBD1 (6 bases). V was trimmed by 1 base and J by 8 bases, leaving 11 bases between them. The CDR3 has 13 residues. Germline loops: CDR1 SGHDN, CDR2 FVKESK. CDR3 in DNA: TGTGCCAGCAGCCAAGTCGGACAGCTGGGCTACACCTTC. Amino acids: CASSQVGQLGYTF.

V gene TRBV6-2 or TRBV6-3 combines with J gene TRBJ1-6, with unresolved D. CDR1 and CDR2 from the germline V gene are MNHEY and SVGEGT. This CDR3 spans 12 amino acids. The V end was cut by 2 bases, the J end by 7 bases, with 3 bases between. In DNA, the CDR3 is TGTGCCAGCAGTTACACGAATTCACCCCTCCACTTT. Its translation: CASSYTNSPLHF.

This clonotype has at least ten counts. CDR3 amino acids: CASSLAGRYEQYF. CDR3 DNA: TGTGCCAGCTCACTAGCGGGCCGCTACGAGCAGTACTTC. The chain links TRBV6-2 or TRBV6-3 to TRBJ2-7, with 9 nucleotides matching TRBD2. The V segment lost 8 bases and the J segment 3 bases; nucleotides outside the gene matches: 5. In germline, CDR1 is MNHEY, CDR2 SVGEGT. The CDR3 has 13 residues.

This clonotype was seen many times. The chain carries TRBV7-2 and TRBJ2-7; the match to TRBD2 covers 7 bases. Germline V CDR1 and CDR2: SGHTA, FQGNSA. The CDR3 covers 13 residues. V shed 5 bases, J shed 5 bases, and the junction held 6 bases outside the gene matches. This CDR3 reads CASSLGLLDEQYF. The DNA for the CDR3 is TGTGCCAGCAGCCTGGGACTATTGGACGAGCAGTACTTC.

The chain carries TRBV19 and TRBJ2-7; 12 nucleotides align to TRBD2. Germline assignment: CDR1 LNHDA and CDR2 SQIVND (reference sequence). This CDR3 contains 17 residues. Trimming removed 5 bases from V and 2 bases from J; junction bases left unmatched: 10. In nucleotides, the CDR3 is TGTGCCAGTAGTCCACTGGTGCTAGCGGGAGGGCCCTACGAGCAGTACTTC. Protein product: CASSPLVLAGGPYEQYF.

At least ten counts were recorded for this clonotype. CDR3 coding DNA: TGTGCCAGCAGTGAAGAAAGGACCTATGGCTACACCTTC. Translating it yields CASSEERTYGYTF. V is TRBV2 and J is TRBJ1-2; D is ambiguous. The CDR3 has 13 residues. The germline gives CDR1 SNHLY, CDR2 FYNNEI. Trimming removed 1 base at V and 4 bases at J, with 7 bases between. Full variable domain (outside the CDR3, taken from reference TRBV2 and TRBJ1-2): EPEVTQTPSHQVTQMGQEVILRCVPISNHLYFYWYRQILGQKVEFLVSFYNNEISEKSEIFDDQFSVERPDGSNFTLKIRSTKLEDSAMYFCASSEERTYGYTFGSGTRLTVV.

The table lists this clonotype with many counts. The chain has TRBV19 and TRBJ1-2; D possibly corresponds to TRBD1 (5 bases). The V and J ends lost 5 bases and 5 bases respectively, with 18 bases between them. This CDR3 spans 15 amino acids. Germline V gives CDR1 LNHDA, CDR2 SQIVND (reference sequence). CDR3 sequence: CASSVAGTDPYGYTF. Written as DNA, the CDR3 is TGTGCCAGTAGTGTCGCCGGGACCGATCCTTATGGCTACACCTTC.

This clonotype was detected ten times or more. This chain joins TRBV29-1 and TRBJ2-5; TRBD2 matches 12 bases. Losses at the gene ends were 3 bases for V and 3 bases for J; bases not matched to a gene: 5. The CDR3 runs to 15 residues. Germline V gene data show CDR1 as SQVTM and CDR2 as ANQGSEA. CDR3 protein: CSVETSGGLKETQYF. Here the CDR3 DNA reads TGCAGCGTTGAGACTAGCGGGGGCCTCAAAGAGACCCAGTACTTC.

This clonotype was counted many times. The chain links TRBV3-1 to TRBJ1-1, with TRBD1 as a possible D gene (5 bases). The germline CDR1 and CDR2 sequences are LGHDT and YNNKEL (reference sequence). The CDR3 contains 14 residues. V was cut by 1 base and J by 0 bases, with 6 bases left in between. CDR3 coding DNA: TGTGCCAGCAGCCAAGTCAGGGTGAACACTGAAGCTTTCTTT. This gives the protein CASSQVRVNTEAFF.

The chain recombines TRBV5-1 with TRBJ2-5; D might be TRBD1 (6 bases). TRBJ2-1 explains the end of the DNA better; the J call may be wrong. The length of the CDR3 is 14 residues. The germline V gene encodes CDR1 SGHRS and CDR2 YFSETQ. The CDR3 loop reads CASSTGQPQETQFF. Written as DNA, the CDR3 is TGCGCCAGCAGCACAGGACAGCCACAAGAGACCCAGTTCTTC.

In this sample, this clonotype turned up many times. V is TRBV2 and J is TRBJ2-2, with 9 bases matching TRBD1. The CDR3 spans 15 residues. The germline gives CDR1 SNHLY, CDR2 FYNNEI. Trimming took 8 bases from V and 5 from J; bases not matched to a gene: 9. In nucleotides, the CDR3 is TGTGCCAGCTTACAGGGGGCGGATGGGACCGGGGAGCTGTTTTTT. This codes for CASLQGADGTGELFF.

This clonotype was counted many times. J is TRBJ2-7 and V is TRBV6-1; possibly TRBD2 for D (5 bases). Germline values: CDR1 MNHNS, CDR2 SASEGT. V was clipped by 5 bases and J by 6 bases, with 17 bases between them. There are 14 residues in the CDR3. This chain's CDR3 is CASSYVLALGEQYF. The CDR3 DNA reads as TGTGCCAGCAGTTACGTTTTAGCGTTGGGCGAGCAGTACTTC.

This clonotype has ten or more counts. The chain carries TRBV28 and TRBJ2-3; 9 bases match TRBD2. Germline V CDR1 and CDR2: MDHEN, SYDVKM. The CDR3 runs 14 residues. Trimming cost V 2 bases and J 5 bases; bases outside gene matches: 2. The CDR3 nucleotides are TGTGCCAGCAGTTTACTACTAGCGGGAGATACGCAGTATTTT. This gives the protein CASSLLLAGDTQYF.

This clonotype was observed many times. This chain links TRBV7-2 with TRBJ2-7; D gene uncertain. The CDR3 extends over 16 amino acids. The germline gives CDR1 SGHTA, CDR2 FQGNSA. V lost 1 base and J 2 bases, leaving 15 bases between the germline ends. The CDR3 DNA reads as TGTGCCAGCAGCTTAGTAGAAGGGCTCTCGACCTACGAGCAGTACTTC. This encodes CASSLVEGLSTYEQYF.

The V call is TRBV4-1, the J call TRBJ2-5, with 14 bases matching TRBD2. Looked up from germline, CDR1 is MGHRA and CDR2 is YSYEKL. V trimming: 4 bases; J trimming: 3 bases; junction bases outside the gene matches: 7. CDR3 length equals 17 residues. CDR3 in amino acids: CASSRGLAGEGEETQYF. The DNA of the CDR3 is TGCGCCAGCAGCCGGGGACTAGCGGGGGAGGGGGAAGAGACCCAGTACTTC.

In this sample, this clonotype turned up many times. The rearrangement links TRBV19 to TRBJ2-7; D uncertain. Germline V lookup: CDR1 LNHDA, CDR2 SQIVND (reference sequence). Trimming pared 3 bases from V and 2 bases from J, leaving 14 bases between. The CDR3 length is 15 residues. CDR3 in DNA: TGTGCCAGTAGTATGGAGACCGGTGTGACCTACGAGCAGTACTTC. This gives the protein CASSMETGVTYEQYF.

This clonotype was detected many times. V gene TRBV18 combines with J gene TRBJ2-7; D gene uncertain. CDR1 is KGHSH, CDR2 LQKENI, per germline. CDR3 length equals 13 residues. Trimming shortened V by 0 bases and J by 5 bases, and 8 bases separated the two germline ends. Here the CDR3 DNA reads TGTGCCAGCTCACCACCGGGGTTGGACGAGCAGTACTTC. This translates into CASSPPGLDEQYF.

This clonotype was recorded many times. The gene calls are TRBV24-1 and TRBJ2-5; 8 nucleotides agree with TRBD2. The V gene's germline CDR1 is KGHDR and CDR2 SFDVKD. With V trimmed by 9 bases and J by 1 base, 9 bases remained unmatched. The CDR3 has 15 amino acids. CDR3 amino acids: CATSGGAGVQETQYF. Written as DNA, the CDR3 is TGTGCCACCTCCGGGGGAGCGGGAGTCCAAGAGACCCAGTACTTC.

This clonotype was seen at least ten times. The chain joins TRBV6-1 to TRBJ1-5; 7 bases line up with TRBD1. V trimming: 11 bases; J trimming: 3 bases; junction bases outside the gene matches: 10. CDR3 length: 14 residues. CDR1 is MNHNS, CDR2 SASEGT, per germline. The CDR3 DNA is TGTGCCGGGTCCGGGCAGGGGGTCAATCAGCCCCAGCATTTT. Protein: CAGSGQGVNQPQHF.